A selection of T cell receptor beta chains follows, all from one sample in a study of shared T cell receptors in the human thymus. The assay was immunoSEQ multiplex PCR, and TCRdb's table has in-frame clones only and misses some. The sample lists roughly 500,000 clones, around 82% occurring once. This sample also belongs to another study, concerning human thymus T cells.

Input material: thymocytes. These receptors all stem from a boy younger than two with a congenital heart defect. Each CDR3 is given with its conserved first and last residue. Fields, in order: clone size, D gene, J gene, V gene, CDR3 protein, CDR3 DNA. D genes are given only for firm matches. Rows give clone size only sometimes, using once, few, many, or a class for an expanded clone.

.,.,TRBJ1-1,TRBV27,CASSLSGPHTEAFF,TGTGCCAGCAGTTTATCGGGGCCACACACTGAAGCTTTCTTT
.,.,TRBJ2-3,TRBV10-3,CAITGQSLTDTQYF,TGTGCCATCACCGGACAGTCCCTCACAGATACGCAGTATTTT
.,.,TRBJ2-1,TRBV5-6,CASSAAPRARNNEQFF,TGTGCCAGCAGCGCCGCCCCGCGGGCTCGGAACAATGAGCAGTTCTTC
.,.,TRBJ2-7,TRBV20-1,CSALRGHEQYF,TGCAGTGCCCTTCGCGGGCACGAGCAGTACTTC
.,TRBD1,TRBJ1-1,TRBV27,CASSLSKTGATEAFF,TGTGCCAGCAGTTTATCCAAGACAGGGGCAACTGAAGCTTTCTTT
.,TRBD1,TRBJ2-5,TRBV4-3,CASSLSQGAWETQYF,TGCGCCAGCAGCCTTAGTCAGGGGGCATGGGAGACCCAGTACTTC
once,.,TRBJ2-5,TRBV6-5,CASSYSEQGQETQYF,TGTGCCAGCAGTTACTCTGAACAGGGCCAAGAGACCCAGTACTTC
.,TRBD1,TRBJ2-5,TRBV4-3,CASSHLRTGGETQYF,TGCGCCAGCAGCCATTTGAGGACAGGCGGAGAGACCCAGTACTTC
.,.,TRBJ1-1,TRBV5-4,CASGSNRMMNTEAFF,TGTGCCAGCGGATCTAACAGGATGATGAACACTGAAGCTTTCTTT
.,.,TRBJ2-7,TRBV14,CASSQQGGDEQYF,TGTGCCAGCAGCCAACAGGGGGGAGACGAGCAGTACTTC
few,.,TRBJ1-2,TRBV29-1,CSVETRDSLNYYTF,TGCAGCGTTGAAACACGGGACTCGCTAAACTACTACACCTTC
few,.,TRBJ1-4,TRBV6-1,CASSENSSNEKLFF,TGTGCCAGCAGTGAGAACAGTTCTAATGAAAAACTGTTTTTT
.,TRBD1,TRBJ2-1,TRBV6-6,CASSPRGTGVYNEQFF,TGTGCCAGCAGTCCTCGGGGGACAGGGGTCTACAATGAGCAGTTCTTC
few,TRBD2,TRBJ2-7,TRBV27,CASRWRAGGPGEQYF,TGTGCCAGCCGTTGGAGAGCGGGAGGGCCAGGAGAGCAGTACTTC
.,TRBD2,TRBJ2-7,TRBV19,CASSITTSGLPYEQYF,TGTGCCAGTAGTATCACGACTAGCGGGCTTCCCTACGAGCAGTACTTC
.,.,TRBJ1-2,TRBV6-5,CASRHQRTANYGYTF,TGTGCCAGCAGACACCAGAGGACAGCTAACTATGGCTACACCTTC
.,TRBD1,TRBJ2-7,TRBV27,CASKKGASEQYF,TGTGCCAGCAAGAAGGGGGCCAGCGAGCAGTACTTC